Each of the 23 T cell receptor beta chains below was sequenced from the same sample in a study of blood T cell repertoires in COVID-19. Libraries were prepared by immunoSEQ multiplex PCR; TCRdb keeps only in-frame clonotypes and omits some of them. Of just over 85,000 clones in the sample, roughly nine tenths were seen once. The sequenced sample consisted of peripheral blood. The receptors were sampled from a man aged 45-65 years with acute or convalescent COVID-19.

This clone showed up just a few times. The sample carries other DNA sequences with the same CDR3. The gene calls are TRBV25-1 and TRBJ1-2, with TRBD1 identical over 8 bases. Germline V gives CDR1 MGHDK, CDR2 SYGVNS. The J segment lost 4 bases and the V segment lost 6 bases, leaving 4 bases of the junction unmatched. The CDR3 has 13 residues. For the CDR3, the DNA is TGTGCCAGCAGCCTCGGACAGGGCTATGGCTACACCTTC. This translates into CASSLGQGYGYTF.

This chain joins TRBV30 and TRBJ1-2; D gene unclear. The ends were cut back, 1 base at V and 8 bases at J, with 14 bases in the middle. This CDR3 is 13 amino acids long. The V gene's germline CDR1 is GTSNPN and CDR2 SVGIG (reference sequence). Here the CDR3 reads CAWSARGSRGYTF. As DNA, the CDR3 is TGTGCCTGGAGTGCCCGCGGGAGCAGAGGCTACACCTTC.

J is TRBJ1-1 and V is TRBV28; D ambiguous. V was clipped by 8 bases and J by 2 bases, with 12 bases between them. Germline CDR1 reads MDHEN; CDR2 reads SYDVKM. The CDR3 has 13 residues. CDR3 sequence reads: CASASLGNTEAFF. Written as DNA, the CDR3 is TGTGCCAGCGCTAGCTTAGGTAACACTGAAGCTTTCTTT. The whole variable domain, filled in from reference TRBV28 and TRBJ1-1, reads DVKVTQSSRYLVKRTGEKVFLECVQDMDHENMFWYRQDPGLGLRLIYFSYDVKMKEKGDIPEGYSVSREKKERFSLILESASTNQTSMYLCASASLGNTEAFFGQGTRLTVV.

The rearrangement links TRBV9 to TRBJ2-2; unclear D gene. With 3 bases removed from V and 6 bases from J, the gap between germline ends came to 6 bases. CDR1 and CDR2 from the germline V gene are SGDLS and YYNGEE. The CDR3 runs 12 residues. CDR3 bases: TGTGCCAGCAGCGACCAGTCCGGGGAGCTGTTTTTT. This encodes CASSDQSGELFF.

This clone occurred once. The CDR3 DNA reads as TGTGCCAGTAGTATGGGACAGGGACCACAAGAGACCCAGTACTTC. Protein: CASSMGQGPQETQYF. The rearrangement links TRBV19 to TRBJ2-5, with TRBD1 matching 9 bases. CDR1 and CDR2 (germline): LNHDA, SQIVND (reference sequence). The CDR3 is 15 residues long. Trimming cost V 3 bases and J 2 bases; bases outside gene matches: 4.

The chain links TRBV15 to TRBJ1-5; TRBD1 matches at 7 bases. The CDR3 is 13 amino acids. Per germline, CDR1 LNHNV and CDR2 YYDKDF (reference sequence). With V trimmed by 5 bases and J by 5 bases, 3 bases remained unmatched. CDR3 DNA: TGTGCCACCAGCGTCCAGGGGGATCAGCCCCAGCATTTT. Translating it yields CATSVQGDQPQHF.

The chain employs TRBV5-1 and TRBJ1-2, with D unclear. Trimming took off 2 bases at V and 8 bases at J, with 7 bases between the two ends. This CDR3 has 11 residues. In germline, CDR1 is SGHRS, CDR2 YFSETQ. This CDR3 reads CASSFGVGYTF. CDR3 coding DNA: TGCGCCAGCAGCTTTGGAGTCGGCTACACCTTC.

V is TRBV5-1 and J is TRBJ1-1, with D maybe TRBD1 (5 bases). Germline V gene lookup returns CDR1 SGHRS and CDR2 YFSETQ. V was trimmed by 4 bases and J by 10 bases, leaving 14 bases between them. This CDR3 has 12 residues. The CDR3 sequence is CASSPEGTGAFF. The CDR3 DNA sequence: TGCGCCAGCAGCCCGGAGGGGACCGGAGCTTTCTTT. Full variable domain (remainder filled in from reference TRBV5-1 and TRBJ1-1): KAGVTQTPRYLIKTRGQQVTLSCSPISGHRSVSWYQQTPGQGLQFLFEYFSETQRNKGNFPGRFSGRQFSNSRSEMNVSTLELGDSALYLCASSPEGTGAFFGQGTRLTVV.

J is TRBJ1-1 and V is TRBV24-1; possible D gene TRBD1, 6 bases. Trimming took 4 bases from V and 0 from J, leaving 23 bases between them. The CDR3 has 19 residues. Germline assignment: CDR1 KGHDR and CDR2 SFDVKD. CDR3 protein: CATSDLGQKLLKMNTEAFF. CDR3 DNA: TGTGCCACCAGTGACCTAGGACAGAAACTATTGAAAATGAACACTGAAGCTTTCTTT.

This chain's CDR3 is CASRLTPGGSSEKLFF. The CDR3 nucleotides are TGTGCCAGCAGGCTTACTCCAGGGGGCAGTAGTGAAAAACTGTTTTTT. The chain couples TRBV6-6 to TRBJ1-4; 8 nucleotides line up with TRBD1. Germline CDR1 is MNHNY and CDR2 is SVGAGI (reference sequence). CDR3 length: 16 amino acids. V shed 6 bases, J shed 7 bases, and the junction held 13 bases outside the gene matches.

The chain is built from TRBV2 and TRBJ1-3, with D maybe TRBD1 (5 bases). There are 14 residues in the CDR3. Germline-derived CDR1 and CDR2 are SNHLY and FYNNEI. CDR3: CAVETGGSGNTIYF. The DNA for the CDR3 is TGTGCTGTCGAAACCGGGGGATCTGGAAACACCATATATTTT.

The J gene is TRBJ1-2, the V gene TRBV5-8; D remains ambiguous. The CDR3 runs to 13 residues. V was trimmed by 6 bases and J by 4 bases, leaving 13 bases between them. CDR1 is SGHTS, CDR2 YDEGEE, per germline. CDR3 in amino acids: CASTRTGSYGYTF. The CDR3 DNA follows: TGTGCCAGCACCCGGACGGGGAGCTATGGCTACACCTTC.

The rearrangement uses TRBV5-1 and TRBJ1-1; 10 bases align to TRBD1. The trim removed 3 bases at V and 6 bases at J, leaving 8 bases unmatched. CDR1 and CDR2 from the germline V gene are SGHRS and YFSETQ. The CDR3 spans 15 residues. CDR3 residues: CASSSRQGAGAEAFF. Here the CDR3 DNA reads TGCGCCAGCAGCTCCCGACAGGGGGCTGGGGCTGAAGCTTTCTTT. The variable domain in full, completed from reference TRBV5-1 and TRBJ1-1, reads KAGVTQTPRYLIKTRGQQVTLSCSPISGHRSVSWYQQTPGQGLQFLFEYFSETQRNKGNFPGRFSGRQFSNSRSEMNVSTLELGDSALYLCASSSRQGAGAEAFFGQGTRLTVV.

The J gene is TRBJ2-3, the V gene TRBV24-1, with TRBD1 matching over 7 bases. J was trimmed by 3 bases and V by 4 bases; bases with no gene match: 0. CDR3 length: 13 amino acids. Germline CDR1 is KGHDR and CDR2 is SFDVKD. In nucleotides, the CDR3 is TGTGCCACCAGTGACAGGGGGACAGATACGCAGTATTTT. Residues: CATSDRGTDTQYF.

This chain links TRBV29-1 with TRBJ1-2; D is perhaps TRBD1 (6 bases). There are 15 residues in the CDR3. Germline assignment: CDR1 SQVTM and CDR2 ANQGSEA. Trimming removed 4 bases from V and 4 bases from J, with 19 bases in between. The CDR3 region is CSVGPTGIPSYGYTF. The CDR3 DNA sequence: TGCAGCGTTGGGCCCACAGGGATCCCCTCCTATGGCTACACCTTC.

The gene calls are TRBV19 and TRBJ1-3; D not certain. Germline V gene data show CDR1 as LNHDA and CDR2 as SQIVND (reference sequence). The ends were cut back, 3 bases at V and 0 bases at J, with 9 bases in the middle. The CDR3 covers 15 residues. CDR3: CASSIEPSSGNTIYF. The CDR3 region has the DNA TGTGCCAGTAGTATCGAACCCAGCTCTGGAAACACCATATATTTT. Full variable domain (missing parts from reference TRBV19 and TRBJ1-3): DGGITQSPKYLFRKEGQNVTLSCEQNLNHDAMYWYRQDPGQGLRLIYYSQIVNDFQKGDIAEGYSVSREKKESFPLTVTSAQKNPTAFYLCASSIEPSSGNTIYFGEGSWLTVV.

J is TRBJ1-2 and V is TRBV6-5, with D perhaps TRBD1 (5 bases). Germline V gene sequence: CDR1 MNHEY, CDR2 SVGAGI. The CDR3 is 13 residues long. Trimming left V 11 bases short and J 6 bases short, with 19 bases between. The CDR3, as DNA: TGTGCCCATAAGGGACGGCCGGGGGATGGCTACACCTTC. Translated: CAHKGRPGDGYTF.

The rearrangement uses TRBV30 and TRBJ1-1; the match to TRBD1 covers 12 bases. The V segment lost 4 bases and the J segment 4 bases; nucleotides outside the gene matches: 7. The CDR3 extends over 15 amino acids. In germline, CDR1 is GTSNPN, CDR2 SVGIG (reference sequence). The CDR3, as DNA: TGTGCCTGGAAGGGGGACAGGGGGCGCCTCACTGAAGCTTTCTTT. Translation: CAWKGDRGRLTEAFF.

J is TRBJ1-2 and V is TRBV7-8; D ambiguous. The CDR3 is 14 residues long. Germline V gives CDR1 SGHVS, CDR2 FQNEAQ. Trimming shortened V by 5 bases and J by 4 bases, and 14 bases separated the two germline ends. Written as DNA, the CDR3 is TGTGCCAGCAGCGAAGCCCACGATGGCTATGGCTACACCTTC. Its protein product is CASSEAHDGYGYTF.

The chain links TRBV25-1 to TRBJ2-3; TRBD2 aligns across 8 bases. The CDR3 runs 16 residues. Germline V gene data show CDR1 as MGHDK and CDR2 as SYGVNS. V was clipped by 7 bases and J by 6 bases; unmatched bases: 15. CDR3 amino acids: CASTGQRGIFTDTQYF. CDR3 coding DNA: TGTGCCAGCACAGGACAGCGGGGGATATTCACGGATACGCAGTATTTT.

The rearrangement joins TRBV6-6 to TRBJ2-2, with 12 bases aligning to TRBD2. The V segment lost 5 bases and the J segment 1 base; nucleotides outside the gene matches: 5. The CDR3 loop spans 17 amino acids. Germline V lookup: CDR1 MNHNY, CDR2 SVGAGI (reference sequence). The chain's CDR3 is CASSRLGLAGNTGELFF. CDR3 sequence (DNA): TGTGCCAGCAGTCGCCTGGGACTAGCGGGGAACACCGGGGAGCTGTTTTTT.

The chain carries TRBV9 and TRBJ1-6, with 7 bases fitting TRBD1. Germline values: CDR1 SGDLS, CDR2 YYNGEE. Trimming cost V 2 bases and J 0 bases; bases outside gene matches: 8. CDR3 length equals 18 residues. The chain's CDR3 is CASSVSMQGGSYNSPLHF. CDR3 nucleotides: TGTGCCAGCAGCGTTTCCATGCAGGGGGGCTCCTATAATTCACCCCTCCACTTT.

V and J are TRBV6-6 and TRBJ1-5, with D perhaps TRBD1 (5 bases). The CDR3 has 17 residues. The V gene's germline CDR1 is MNHNY and CDR2 SVGAGI (reference sequence). V lost 5 bases and J lost 6, with 23 bases in between. CDR3 sequence reads: CASSPPGPTLEVQPQHF. CDR3 bases: TGTGCCAGCAGTCCTCCAGGGCCCACCCTTGAGGTTCAGCCCCAGCATTTT.